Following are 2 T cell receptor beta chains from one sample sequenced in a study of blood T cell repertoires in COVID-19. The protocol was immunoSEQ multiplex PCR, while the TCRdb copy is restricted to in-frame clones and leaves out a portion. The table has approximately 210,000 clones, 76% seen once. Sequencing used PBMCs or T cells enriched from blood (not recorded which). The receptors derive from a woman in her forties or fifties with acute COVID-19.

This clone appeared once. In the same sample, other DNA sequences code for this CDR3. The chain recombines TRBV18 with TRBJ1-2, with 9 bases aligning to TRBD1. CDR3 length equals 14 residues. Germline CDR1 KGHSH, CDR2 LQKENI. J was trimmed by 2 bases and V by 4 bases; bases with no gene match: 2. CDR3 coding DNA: TGTGCCAGCTCACGACAGGGGGGGAACTATGGCTACACCTTC. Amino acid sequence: CASSRQGGNYGYTF.

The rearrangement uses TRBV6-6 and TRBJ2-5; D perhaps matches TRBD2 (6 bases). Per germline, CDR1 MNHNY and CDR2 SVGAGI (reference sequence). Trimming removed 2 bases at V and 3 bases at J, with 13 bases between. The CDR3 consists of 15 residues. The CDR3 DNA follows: TGTGCCAGCAGTTACACCGGGAGTAGGAAAGAGACCCAGTACTTC. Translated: CASSYTGSRKETQYF.